A selection of T cell receptor beta chains follows, all from one sample in a study of T cell clusters in autoimmune cytopenias. TCRdb reprocessed the multiplex PCR reads and keeps a single row for each CDR3 protein, giving no DNA. The sample is made up of under 1,300 distinct CDR3 sequences, and the top ten hold more than 15% of it. The specimen sequenced was peripheral blood. All receptors come from a human donor with an autoimmune cytopenia or autoimmune hepatitis (not recorded which). The CDR3 runs from the conserved cysteine through the conserved F or W. Not every row has a clone size; where given, it reads once, few, many or a size class.

j_gene	abundance	v_gene	CDR3aa
TRBJ2-1	medium-sized	TRBV27	CASSFGTGGWNEQFF
TRBJ1-4	large	TRBV30	CAWTGTGINEKLFF
TRBJ2-1	NA	TRBV19	CASSIWSVASYNDQFF
TRBJ2-3	large	TRBV6-2/TRBV6-3	CASSYSTGASTDTQYF
TRBJ1-5	medium-sized	TRBV12-3/TRBV12-4	CASSLGQAYQHF
TRBJ2-5	medium-sized	TRBV14	CASSLGLAGVETQYF
TRBJ2-7	medium-sized	TRBV6-5	CASSYLRQGAGEQYF
TRBJ1-5	medium-sized	TRBV20-1	CSAASGNQPQHF
TRBJ2-7	medium-sized	TRBV5-5	CASSRTYEQYF
TRBJ2-7	NA	TRBV19	CASSIGQGRREQYF
TRBJ2-1	large	TRBV6-5	CASSLSGGTYNEQFF
TRBJ1-2	medium-sized	TRBV4-3	CASSQGFGTNYGYTF
TRBJ2-7	medium-sized	TRBV6-6	CASRDRPSEQYF
TRBJ2-5	medium-sized	TRBV18	CASSPKLWNRQETQYF
TRBJ1-3	medium-sized	TRBV5-6	CASSFSPRSHSGNTIYF